One T cell receptor (beta chain) is described in this entry. Its antigen remains unidentified. A CD45RA+ naive subset and a CD45RA-negative memory subset were split from CD4+ cells. The test was conducted at deep level. Sequencing was performed with immunoSEQ multiplex PCR; in TCRdb, only in-frame clones are kept and a portion is missing. The sample gives millions of clones, 85% to 95% of which show up once; 0.1% to 0.15% is in the top ten. This CDR3 is 15 amino acids long. Trimming took off 1 base at V and 6 bases at J, with 16 bases between the two ends. CDR1 and CDR2 from the germline V gene are SGHNT and YYREEE (reference sequence). The data are from a study of shared clonotypes between healthy human individuals. Findings and limits, study-wide: Sampling was confined to blood; repertoires within tissues likely differ. Having only a few donors restricted how much genetic and exposure-history diversity was captured.

This chain connects TRBV5-4 to TRBJ1-1; weak D call: TRBD1 (5 bases). The sequenced material came from naive CD4+ T cells sorted from blood. Indicated subset: CD45RA+ positively selected. This TCR derives from a young man in good health. DNA for the CDR3: TGTGCCAGCAGCTTGAATCAGGGTCTTAGGGCTGAAGCTTTCTTT. This translates into CASSLNQGLRAEAFF.